The 32 T cell receptor beta chains below were found in one sample sequenced in a study of cytomegalovirus exposure and HLA in healthy donors. Amplification used 60 Vbeta primers and 13 Jbeta primers. The assay was immunoSEQ multiplex PCR, and TCRdb's table has in-frame clones only and misses some. The table lists tens of thousands of clones, around 87% of them singletons. Sequencing used PBMCs. These receptors were obtained from a woman aged 25-40 years in good health and CMV-seropositive.

This rearrangement joins TRBV2 to TRBJ1-3; TRBD1 aligns across 9 bases. The CDR3 is 16 residues long. Germline V CDR1 and CDR2: SNHLY, FYNNEI. J was trimmed by 1 base and V by 4 bases; bases with no gene match: 5. CDR3: CASSGGTGWSGNTIYF. The DNA for the CDR3 is TGTGCCAGCAGTGGGGGGACAGGGTGGTCTGGAAACACCATATATTTT. Looking up the rest from reference TRBV2 and TRBJ1-3 gives the full variable domain: EPEVTQTPSHQVTQMGQEVILRCVPISNHLYFYWYRQILGQKVEFLVSFYNNEISEKSEIFDDQFSVERPDGSNFTLKIRSTKLEDSAMYFCASSGGTGWSGNTIYFGEGSWLTVV.

The rearrangement uses TRBV4-1 and TRBJ2-7, with 8 nucleotides matching TRBD1. CDR3 length: 14 amino acids. V was clipped by 4 bases and J by 0 bases; unmatched bases: 2. Germline CDR1 reads MGHRA; CDR2 reads YSYEKL. Here the CDR3 reads CASSLDRVSYEQYF. In DNA form, the CDR3 reads TGCGCCAGCAGCCTGGACAGGGTCTCCTACGAGCAGTACTTC.

The chain joins TRBV23-1 to TRBJ2-2; unclear D gene. TRBV23-1 is noted as an ORF with a role that remains uncertain. The CDR3 is 10 residues long. V lost 9 bases, J lost 9 bases, and 8 bases lay in between. CDR3 residues: CASSERELFF. Written as DNA, the CDR3 is TGCGCCAGTTCTGAGAGGGAGCTGTTTTTT.

The chain has TRBV6-4 and TRBJ1-2; 7 positions agree with TRBD1. This CDR3 contains 12 residues. Trimming at V came to 2 bases and at J to 8 bases, leaving 2 bases not matched to a gene. CDR1 and CDR2 from the germline V gene are MRHNA and SNTAGT. CDR3 loop: CASSDNRGGYTF. CDR3 sequence (DNA): TGTGCCAGCAGTGACAACAGGGGCGGCTACACCTTC.

J is TRBJ2-3 and V is TRBV6-1; a possible D gene is TRBD1 (5 bases). Germline V gene data show CDR1 as MNHNS and CDR2 as SASEGT. Trimming removed 7 bases from V and 2 bases from J, with 10 bases in between. The CDR3 length is 13 residues. CDR3 in amino acids: CASNLGVTDTQYF. The CDR3 DNA is TGTGCCAGCAACCTAGGGGTCACAGATACGCAGTATTTT.

This rearrangement joins TRBV10-2 to TRBJ2-7, with TRBD2 matching over 8 bases. This CDR3 has 13 amino acids. V lost 5 bases, J lost 6 bases, and 6 bases stayed unmatched. Per germline, CDR1 WSHSY and CDR2 SAAADI. Here the CDR3 reads CASSSGRGAEQYF. The DNA for the CDR3 is TGCGCCAGCAGTTCGGGGCGGGGGGCCGAGCAGTACTTC.

The chain is built from TRBV6-5 and TRBJ1-6; D not certain. The CDR3 extends over 15 amino acids. V was shortened by 5 bases and J by 4 bases, with 12 bases between the two germline ends. Germline V lookup: CDR1 MNHEY, CDR2 SVGAGI. CDR3 bases: TGTGCCAGCAGTATCGCCGGGATGTATAATTCACCCCTCCACTTT. Encoded protein: CASSIAGMYNSPLHF.

CDR3 coding DNA: TGCGCCAGCAGCTTGGTTGGAGCGGGAGGTTTAGAGACCCAGTACTTC. Residues: CASSLVGAGGLETQYF. The chain is built from TRBV5-1 and TRBJ2-5, with TRBD2 identical over 9 bases. The CDR3 has 16 amino acids. The trim removed 0 bases at V and 4 bases at J, leaving 7 bases unmatched. Germline V gene lookup returns CDR1 SGHRS and CDR2 YFSETQ.

The rearrangement uses TRBV6-1 and TRBJ2-3; TRBD2 matches 7 bases. The CDR3 contains 15 residues. V was pared by 6 bases and J by 1 base, with 7 bases of the junction left unmatched. Germline CDR1 and CDR2: MNHNS and SASEGT. This CDR3 is CASRWTGGGTDTQYF. As DNA, the CDR3 is TGTGCCAGCAGATGGACTGGGGGGGGCACAGATACGCAGTATTTT.

The V gene is TRBV7-2, the J gene TRBJ2-7; possible D gene TRBD1, 5 bases. Germline loops: CDR1 SGHTA, CDR2 FQGNSA. The CDR3 contains 15 residues. The V and J ends lost 5 bases and 4 bases respectively, with 18 bases between them. CDR3 DNA: TGTGCCAGCAGCACCATGTCGGACAACGGGTACGAGCAGTACTTC. Its translation: CASSTMSDNGYEQYF.

This sequence joins TRBV5-4 and TRBJ2-1, with D unclear. CDR1 and CDR2 from the germline V gene are SGHNT and YYREEE (reference sequence). This CDR3 is built from 13 residues. The V end lost 0 bases, the J end lost 8 bases, and 9 bases lay between the germline ends. CDR3 amino acids: CASSLGGVYEQFF. The CDR3 nucleotides are TGTGCCAGCAGCTTGGGCGGTGTCTATGAGCAGTTCTTC.

The rearrangement joins TRBV19 to TRBJ2-1; no reliable D call. Germline CDR1 reads LNHDA; CDR2 reads SQIVND (reference sequence). V was shortened by 2 bases and J by 4 bases, with 12 bases between the two germline ends. The CDR3 sequence is 15 residues long. CDR3 amino acids: CASSISSPLYNEQFF. The CDR3 nucleotides are TGTGCCAGTAGTATATCTAGTCCGTTATACAATGAGCAGTTCTTC.

V gene TRBV19 combines with J gene TRBJ2-2; 10 nucleotides align to TRBD1. The CDR3 is made up of 15 amino acids. V gave up 6 bases and J gave up 4 bases; unmatched junction bases: 5. The germline gives CDR1 LNHDA, CDR2 SQIVND (reference sequence). The CDR3 DNA is TGTGCCAGTAGCCGGGACAGGGGCTTCACCGGGGAGCTGTTTTTT. Its translation: CASSRDRGFTGELFF.

The CDR3 coding sequence is TGTGCCAGCAGCCAAGATATCCTAGCGCGATACAATGAGCAGTTCTTC. This codes for CASSQDILARYNEQFF. The rearrangement links TRBV4-2 to TRBJ2-1; D is perhaps TRBD2 (6 bases). CDR3 length equals 16 residues. Trimming stripped 0 bases from V and 4 bases from J, with 13 bases between. Germline CDR1 reads LGHNA; CDR2 reads YNFKEQ.

V and J are TRBV11-3 and TRBJ2-7, with D uncertain. The germline V gene encodes CDR1 SGHNT and CDR2 YENEEA. Trimming shortened V by 3 bases and J by 5 bases, and 14 bases separated the two germline ends. This CDR3 spans 14 amino acids. The CDR3 DNA reads as TGTGCCAGCAGCTTCGGAGAACCCCCCCACGAGCAGTACTTC. Translated, it gives CASSFGEPPHEQYF.

V gene TRBV5-1 combines with J gene TRBJ1-1; 9 bases match TRBD1. Germline values: CDR1 SGHRS, CDR2 YFSETQ. The CDR3 loop spans 14 amino acids. Trimming removed 3 bases from V and 3 bases from J; junction bases left unmatched: 3. DNA of the CDR3: TGCGCCAGCAGCTGGGGGACAGGGCACACTGAAGCTTTCTTT. Translation: CASSWGTGHTEAFF.

As to this clone: This CDR3 is also generated by other DNA sequences in the sample. V is TRBV13 and J is TRBJ2-7; tentative D call: TRBD2 (5 bases). This CDR3 is 13 amino acids long. CDR1 is PRHDT, CDR2 FYEKMQ, per germline (reference sequence). Trimming shortened V by 1 base and J by 2 bases, and 6 bases separated the two germline ends. The DNA of the CDR3 is TGTGCCAGCAGCTTAGCGGGGACCTACGAGCAGTACTTC. Protein product: CASSLAGTYEQYF. The full variable domain, completed using reference TRBV13 and TRBJ2-7, is AAGVIQSPRHLIKEKRETATLKCYPIPRHDTVYWYQQGPGQDPQFLISFYEKMQSDKGSIPDRFSAQQFSDYHSELNMSSLELGDSALYFCASSLAGTYEQYFGPGTRLTVT.

This sequence joins TRBV6-6 and TRBJ2-4, with 8 bases aligning to TRBD2. The CDR3 is 16 residues long. The V and J ends lost 7 bases and 0 bases, in that order; junction bases with no gene match: 8. Germline lookup yields CDR1 MNHNY and CDR2 SVGAGI (reference sequence). CDR3 protein: CASTSGGQLAKNIQYF. The CDR3, as DNA: TGTGCCAGCACCTCGGGGGGGCAGCTAGCCAAAAACATTCAGTACTTC.

This chain uses TRBV30 with TRBJ1-1, with TRBD1 identical over 7 bases. V gave up 3 bases and J gave up 4 bases; unmatched junction bases: 2. Germline V gene sequence: CDR1 GTSNPN, CDR2 SVGIG (reference sequence). The CDR3 spans 12 residues. CDR3 DNA: TGTGCCTGGAGCAGGGGGAGCACTGAAGCTTTCTTT. As protein: CAWSRGSTEAFF. The complete variable domain, with remaining parts taken from reference TRBV30 and TRBJ1-1, reads SQTIHQWPATLVQPVGSPLSLECTVEGTSNPNLYWYRQAAGRGLQLLFYSVGIGQISSEVPQNLSASRPQDRQFILSSKKLLLSDSGFYLCAWSRGSTEAFFGQGTRLTVV.

The V call is TRBV6-5, the J call TRBJ1-1; D is unclear. The germline V gene encodes CDR1 MNHEY and CDR2 SVGAGI. The CDR3 is 14 amino acids. V lost 0 bases, J lost 1 base, and 6 bases lay in between. The CDR3 nucleotides are TGTGCCAGCAGTTACTCGGAGCGGAACACTGAAGCTTTCTTT. Encoded protein: CASSYSERNTEAFF.

This clone was observed a handful of times. Here the CDR3 DNA reads TGCGCCAGCAGCTTGTCTGGCAGGGAGGTCCTTGGCTACACCTTC. This sequence encodes CASSLSGREVLGYTF. This sequence joins TRBV5-1 and TRBJ1-2; weak D call: TRBD1 (5 bases). The CDR3 is 15 residues long. Trimming pared 1 base from V and 7 bases from J, leaving 17 bases between. Per the germline V gene, CDR1 is SGHRS and CDR2 is YFSETQ.

The rearrangement uses TRBV5-6 and TRBJ1-1, with a weak D call TRBD1 (6 bases). This CDR3 is built from 14 residues. Trimming took 1 base from V and 0 from J, leaving 7 bases between them. CDR1 and CDR2 from the germline V gene are SGHDT and YYEEEE. CDR3 bases: TGTGCCAGCAGCTTGCCAGGGGTGAACACTGAAGCTTTCTTT. Translation: CASSLPGVNTEAFF.

The chain employs TRBV6-6 and TRBJ1-2; weak D call: TRBD1 (6 bases). The CDR3 runs 13 residues. The V and J ends lost 6 bases and 7 bases respectively, with 15 bases between them. The V gene's germline CDR1 is MNHNY and CDR2 SVGAGI (reference sequence). The CDR3 protein is CASRSRGRGGYTF. The CDR3 nucleotides read TGTGCCAGCAGGTCCAGGGGCAGAGGTGGCTACACCTTC.

The genes are TRBV27 and TRBJ2-7, with 13 bases lining up with TRBD2. Germline CDR1 reads MNHEY; CDR2 reads SMNVEV (reference sequence). The CDR3 runs 19 residues. V dropped 0 bases and J dropped 0; count of bases not matched to a gene: 8. Written as DNA, the CDR3 is TGTGCCAGCAGTTTATCGACGCTACTAGCGGGAGGGCCCTCCTACGAGCAGTACTTC. Translating gives CASSLSTLLAGGPSYEQYF.

This chain uses TRBV5-1 with TRBJ2-7; a possible D gene is TRBD2 (5 bases). Trimming removed 4 bases from V and 0 bases from J, with 20 bases in between. The germline gives CDR1 SGHRS, CDR2 YFSETQ. The CDR3 covers 17 residues. The CDR3 DNA reads as TGCGCCAGCAGCCGGGCCCGTCGAGGGCACCTCTCCTACGAGCAGTACTTC. It specifies CASSRARRGHLSYEQYF.

The chain uses TRBV11-2 and TRBJ1-3; 9 bases line up with TRBD1. V trimming: 7 bases; J trimming: 0 bases; junction bases outside the gene matches: 7. CDR1 is SGHAT, CDR2 FQNNGV, per germline. The CDR3 spans 16 residues. The chain's CDR3 is CASILRTGVSGNTIYF. The CDR3 DNA follows: TGTGCCAGCATCCTAAGGACAGGGGTCTCTGGAAACACCATATATTTT.

The genes are TRBV7-9 and TRBJ2-5, with a weak D call TRBD1 (5 bases). Germline CDR1 is SEHNR and CDR2 is FQNEAQ (reference sequence). Trimming removed 4 bases at V and 5 bases at J, with 14 bases between. This CDR3 has 14 amino acids. CDR3 amino acids: CASSSQGVGETQYF. CDR3 DNA: TGTGCCAGCAGCTCCCAGGGTGTGGGTGAGACCCAGTACTTC.

The J gene is TRBJ2-5, the V gene TRBV7-9; D unclear. V lost 3 bases and J lost 5, with 4 bases in between. Germline V gene lookup returns CDR1 SEHNR and CDR2 FQNEAQ (reference sequence). This CDR3 region has 11 residues. The CDR3 region has the DNA TGTGCCAGCAGCTTCCGGGAGACCCAGTACTTC. Translating it yields CASSFRETQYF.

This clone was seen a single time. Sequence at one end of the junction differs from germline and may be a read error. The chain combines TRBV5-5 with TRBJ1-2, with TRBD1 identical over 9 bases. This CDR3 is 10 amino acids long. The germline CDR1 and CDR2 sequences are SGHKS and YYEKEE (reference sequence). CDR3 sequence reads: CASSSQGAGW. For the CDR3, the DNA is TGTGCCAGCAGCTCACAGGGGGCAGGCTGG.

CDR3 DNA sequence: TGTGCCAGCATGAGCGGGACAGGGCTTGGCTACACCTTC. As protein: CASMSGTGLGYTF. The V and J genes are TRBV27 and TRBJ1-2; TRBD1 matches 9 bases. Unmatched junction bases numbered 7, after V lost 7 bases and J lost 7 bases. Germline values: CDR1 MNHEY, CDR2 SMNVEV (reference sequence). The CDR3 is 13 amino acids.

V usage is TRBV7-9 and J usage is TRBJ2-7; no clear D. V shed 4 bases and J shed 3 bases, with 7 bases lying between them. The length of the CDR3 is 12 residues. Germline values: CDR1 SEHNR, CDR2 FQNEAQ (reference sequence). The CDR3 reads CASSSTFYEQYF. For the CDR3, the DNA is TGTGCCAGCAGCTCGACTTTCTACGAGCAGTACTTC.

This clone was observed a single time. The chain combines TRBV5-4 with TRBJ2-1; maybe TRBD2 (6 bases). From germline, CDR1 is SGHNT and CDR2 YYREEE (reference sequence). The CDR3 covers 15 residues. V lost 2 bases and J 5 bases, leaving 14 bases between the germline ends. The DNA for the CDR3 is TGTGCCAGCAGCTTCCGCCGGGAGAGGAACAATGAGCAGTTCTTC. Protein product: CASSFRRERNNEQFF.